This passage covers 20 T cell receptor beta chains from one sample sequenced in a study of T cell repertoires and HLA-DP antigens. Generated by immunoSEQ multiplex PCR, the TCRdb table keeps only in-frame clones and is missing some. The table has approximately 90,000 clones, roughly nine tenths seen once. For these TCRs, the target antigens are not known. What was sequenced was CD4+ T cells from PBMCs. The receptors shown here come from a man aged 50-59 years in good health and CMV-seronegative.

The CDR3 DNA sequence: TGCGCCAGCAGCCAAGAGCTAATGAACACTGAAGCTTTCTTT. This codes for CASSQELMNTEAFF. The chain uses TRBV5-1 and TRBJ1-1; no clear D gene. The CDR3 covers 14 residues. Trimming pared 4 bases from V and 0 bases from J, leaving 10 bases between. From germline, CDR1 is SGHRS and CDR2 YFSETQ.

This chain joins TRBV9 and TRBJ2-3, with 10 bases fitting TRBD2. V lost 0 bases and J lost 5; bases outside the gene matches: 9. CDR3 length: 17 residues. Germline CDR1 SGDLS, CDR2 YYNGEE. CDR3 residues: CASSVDPSGGLRDTQYF. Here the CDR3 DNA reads TGTGCCAGCAGCGTAGATCCTAGCGGGGGCCTCCGAGATACGCAGTATTTT.

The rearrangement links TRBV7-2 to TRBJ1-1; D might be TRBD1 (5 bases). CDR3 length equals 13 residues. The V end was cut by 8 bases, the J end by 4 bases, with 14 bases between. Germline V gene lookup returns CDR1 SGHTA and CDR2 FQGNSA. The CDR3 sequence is CASGREYSTEAFF. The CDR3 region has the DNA TGTGCCAGCGGCAGGGAATATAGCACTGAAGCTTTCTTT. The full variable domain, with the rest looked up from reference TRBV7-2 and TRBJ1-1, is GAGVSQSPSNKVTEKGKDVELRCDPISGHTALYWYRQSLGQGLEFLIYFQGNSAPDKSGLPSDRFSAERTGGSVSTLTIQRTQQEDSAVYLCASGREYSTEAFFGQGTRLTVV.

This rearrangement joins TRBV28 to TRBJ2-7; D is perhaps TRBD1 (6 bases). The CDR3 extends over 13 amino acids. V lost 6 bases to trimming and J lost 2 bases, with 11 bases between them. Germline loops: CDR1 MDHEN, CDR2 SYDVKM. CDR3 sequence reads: CASRLGTTYEQYF. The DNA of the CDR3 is TGTGCCAGCAGGCTTGGGACAACCTACGAGCAGTACTTC. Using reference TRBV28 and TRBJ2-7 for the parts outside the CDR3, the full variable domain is DVKVTQSSRYLVKRTGEKVFLECVQDMDHENMFWYRQDPGLGLRLIYFSYDVKMKEKGDIPEGYSVSREKKERFSLILESASTNQTSMYLCASRLGTTYEQYFGPGTRLTVT.

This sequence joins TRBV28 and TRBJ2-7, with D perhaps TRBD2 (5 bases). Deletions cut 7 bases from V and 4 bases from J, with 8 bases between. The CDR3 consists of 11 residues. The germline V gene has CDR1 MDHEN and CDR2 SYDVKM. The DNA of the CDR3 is TGTGCCAGCAAGGAGGATTACGAGCAGTACTTC. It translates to CASKEDYEQYF.

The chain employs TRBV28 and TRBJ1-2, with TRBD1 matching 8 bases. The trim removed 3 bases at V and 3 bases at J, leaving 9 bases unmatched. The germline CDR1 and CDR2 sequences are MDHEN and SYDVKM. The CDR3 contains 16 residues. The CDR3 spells CASSFDRGVSYYGYTF. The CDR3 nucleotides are TGTGCCAGCAGTTTCGACAGGGGAGTTTCTTACTATGGCTACACCTTC.

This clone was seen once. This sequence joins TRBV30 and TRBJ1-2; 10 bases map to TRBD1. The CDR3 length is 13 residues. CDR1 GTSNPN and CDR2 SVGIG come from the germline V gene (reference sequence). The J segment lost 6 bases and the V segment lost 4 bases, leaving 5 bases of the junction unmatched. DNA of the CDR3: TGTGCCTGGACTCGGACAGGGGGAGATGGCTACACCTTC. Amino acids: CAWTRTGGDGYTF.

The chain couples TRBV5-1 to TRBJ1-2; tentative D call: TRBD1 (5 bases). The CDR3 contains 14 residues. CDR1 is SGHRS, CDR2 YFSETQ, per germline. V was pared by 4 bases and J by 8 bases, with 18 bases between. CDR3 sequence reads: CASSPGRSGRGYTF. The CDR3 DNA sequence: TGCGCCAGCAGCCCAGGGAGAAGTGGAAGAGGCTACACCTTC.

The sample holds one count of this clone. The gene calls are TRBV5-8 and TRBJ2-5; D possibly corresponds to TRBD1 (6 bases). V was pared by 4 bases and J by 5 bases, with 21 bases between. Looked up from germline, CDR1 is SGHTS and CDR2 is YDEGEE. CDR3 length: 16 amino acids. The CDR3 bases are TGTGCCAGCAGCCTGGGACGGACAGAGTTCTGGGAGACCCAGTACTTC. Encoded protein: CASSLGRTEFWETQYF.

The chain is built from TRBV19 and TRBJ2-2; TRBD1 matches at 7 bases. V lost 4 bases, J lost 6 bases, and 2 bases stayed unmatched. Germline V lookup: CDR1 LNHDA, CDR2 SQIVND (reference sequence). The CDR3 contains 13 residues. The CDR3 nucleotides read TGTGCCAGTAGTAACAGGGGTCCCGGGGAGCTGTTTTTT. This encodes CASSNRGPGELFF. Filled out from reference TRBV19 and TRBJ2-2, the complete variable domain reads DGGITQSPKYLFRKEGQNVTLSCEQNLNHDAMYWYRQDPGQGLRLIYYSQIVNDFQKGDIAEGYSVSREKKESFPLTVTSAQKNPTAFYLCASSNRGPGELFFGEGSRLTVL.

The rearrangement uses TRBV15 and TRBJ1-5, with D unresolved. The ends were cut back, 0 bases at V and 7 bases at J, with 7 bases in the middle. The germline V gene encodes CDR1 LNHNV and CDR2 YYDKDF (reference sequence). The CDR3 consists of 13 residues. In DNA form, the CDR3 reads TGTGCCACCAGCAGAGACATGAAACAGCCCCAGCATTTT. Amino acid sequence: CATSRDMKQPQHF.

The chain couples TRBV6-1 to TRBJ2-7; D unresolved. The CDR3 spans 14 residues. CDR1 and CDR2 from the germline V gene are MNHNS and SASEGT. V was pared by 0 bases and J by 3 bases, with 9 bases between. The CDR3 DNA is TGTGCCAGCAGTGAAGCCGGCGGTGGCTACGAGCAGTACTTC. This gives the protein CASSEAGGGYEQYF.

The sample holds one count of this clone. CDR3 nucleotide sequence: TGTGCCACCAGCCCTACCCCGGGACGCATCTCTGGAAACACCATATATTTT. Its protein product is CATSPTPGRISGNTIYF. V gene TRBV15 combines with J gene TRBJ1-3; TRBD1 might be the D (5 bases). The germline V gene has CDR1 LNHNV and CDR2 YYDKDF (reference sequence). Trimming took 5 bases from V and 0 from J, leaving 17 bases between them. CDR3 length equals 17 residues. The full variable domain, with the rest looked up from reference TRBV15 and TRBJ1-3, is DAMVIQNPRYQVTQFGKPVTLSCSQTLNHNVMYWYQQKSSQAPKLLFHYYDKDFNNEADTPDNFQSRRPNTSFCFLDIRSPGLGDTAMYLCATSPTPGRISGNTIYFGEGSWLTVV.

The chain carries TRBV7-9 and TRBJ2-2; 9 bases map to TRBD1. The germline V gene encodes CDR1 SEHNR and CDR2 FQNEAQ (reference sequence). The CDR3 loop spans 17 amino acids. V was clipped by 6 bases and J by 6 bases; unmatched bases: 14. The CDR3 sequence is CASSVEMGQGKAGELFF. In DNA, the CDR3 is TGTGCCAGCAGTGTCGAGATGGGACAGGGCAAAGCCGGGGAGCTGTTTTTT.

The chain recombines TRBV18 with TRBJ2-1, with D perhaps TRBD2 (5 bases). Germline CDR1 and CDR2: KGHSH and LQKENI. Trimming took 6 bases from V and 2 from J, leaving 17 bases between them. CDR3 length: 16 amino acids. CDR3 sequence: CASSPLAGQAYNEQFF. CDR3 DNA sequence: TGTGCCAGCTCCCCCTTGGCGGGTCAGGCCTACAATGAGCAGTTCTTC.

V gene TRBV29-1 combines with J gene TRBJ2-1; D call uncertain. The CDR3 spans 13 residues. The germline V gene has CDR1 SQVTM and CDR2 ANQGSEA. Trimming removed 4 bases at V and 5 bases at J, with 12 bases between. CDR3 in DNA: TGCAGCGTTGCTCGGCAGTTGGACAATGAGCAGTTCTTC. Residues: CSVARQLDNEQFF.

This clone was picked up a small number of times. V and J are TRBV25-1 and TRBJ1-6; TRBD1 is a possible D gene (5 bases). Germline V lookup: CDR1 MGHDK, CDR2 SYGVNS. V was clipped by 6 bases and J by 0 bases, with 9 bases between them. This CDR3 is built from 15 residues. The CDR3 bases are TGTGCCAGCAGAAAGGGGAGCTCCTATAATTCACCCCTCCACTTT. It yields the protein CASRKGSSYNSPLHF. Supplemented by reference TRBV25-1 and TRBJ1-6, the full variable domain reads EADIYQTPRYLVIGTGKKITLECSQTMGHDKMYWYQQDPGMELHLIHYSYGVNSTEKGDLSSESTVSRIRTEHFPLTLESARPSHTSQYLCASRKGSSYNSPLHFGNGTRLTVT.

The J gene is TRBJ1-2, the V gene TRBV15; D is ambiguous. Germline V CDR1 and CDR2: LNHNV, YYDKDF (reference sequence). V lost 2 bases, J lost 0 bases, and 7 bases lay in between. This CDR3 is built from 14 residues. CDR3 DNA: TGTGCCACCAGCAGACAGGCGGCTAACTATGGCTACACCTTC. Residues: CATSRQAANYGYTF. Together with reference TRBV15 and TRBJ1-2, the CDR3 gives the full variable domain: DAMVIQNPRYQVTQFGKPVTLSCSQTLNHNVMYWYQQKSSQAPKLLFHYYDKDFNNEADTPDNFQSRRPNTSFCFLDIRSPGLGDTAMYLCATSRQAANYGYTFGSGTRLTVV.

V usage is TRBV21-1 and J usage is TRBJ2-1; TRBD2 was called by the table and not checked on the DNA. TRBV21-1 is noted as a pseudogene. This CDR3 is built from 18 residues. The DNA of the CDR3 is TGTGCCAGCAGCAAAGACAAACCCACTAGGGAATCCTACAATGAGCAGTTCTTC. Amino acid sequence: CASSKDKPTRESYNEQFF.

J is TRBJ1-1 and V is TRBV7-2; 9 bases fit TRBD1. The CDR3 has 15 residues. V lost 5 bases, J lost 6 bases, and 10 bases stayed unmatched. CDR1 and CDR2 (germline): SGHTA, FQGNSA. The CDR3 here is CASSVPQGAKAEAFF. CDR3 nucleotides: TGTGCCAGCAGCGTGCCACAGGGGGCAAAGGCTGAAGCTTTCTTT.